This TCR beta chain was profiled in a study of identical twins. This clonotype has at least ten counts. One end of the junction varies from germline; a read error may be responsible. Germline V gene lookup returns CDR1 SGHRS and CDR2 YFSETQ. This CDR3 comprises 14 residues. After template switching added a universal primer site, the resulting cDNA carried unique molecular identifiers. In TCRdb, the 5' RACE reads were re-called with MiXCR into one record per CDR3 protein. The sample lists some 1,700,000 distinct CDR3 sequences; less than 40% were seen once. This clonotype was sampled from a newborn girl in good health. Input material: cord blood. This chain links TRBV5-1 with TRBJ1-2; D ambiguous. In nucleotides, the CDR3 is TGTGCCAGCAGCTTAGTCGGAAGAAACTATGGCTACACCTTC. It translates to CASSLVGRNYGYTF.